Ten or more counts support the clone carrying this T cell receptor beta chain. Its target is not known. On the day of bone marrow donation, the related graft donor provided peripheral blood. This CDR3 region has 15 residues. Germline-derived CDR1 and CDR2 are LNHDA and SQIVND (reference sequence). This sample was taken from a study of T cells after posttransplantation cyclophosphamide. Study-level findings and limits: Tissue-infiltrating T cells from skin or gut overlapped little with blood T cells. Recipient CMV seropositivity and CMV reactivation strongly tracked TRB clonality. Donor CD8+ memory clones often dominated recipient blood repertoires at later times.

Here immunoSEQ multiplex PCR was the method, and the copy in TCRdb shows in-frame clones only, minus some. The specimen has about 12,000 clones, none found just once. This chain connects TRBV19 to TRBJ2-7, with a tentative D call TRBD2 (6 bases). The end of the DNA fits TRBJ2-5 better, so the J call may be wrong. Sequenced input: PBMCs. The TCR was taken from a middle-aged woman in good health, CMV-negative, and a related stem cell transplant donor. The CDR3 bases are TGTGCCAGTAGTATGATTGGCGGGGTTCAAGAGACCCAGTACTTC. Translation: CASSMIGGVQETQYF.